One sample yielded the 5 T cell receptor beta chains listed below, sequenced in a study of T cells in lung cancer brain metastases. The method was immunoSEQ multiplex PCR; TCRdb's version includes in-frame clones alone and lacks a portion of them. Among approximately 3,000 clones listed, 85% were seen once. Sample: tumor tissue from the primary lung tumor. These receptors all come from a woman aged 60-70 years with non-small cell lung cancer.

The rearrangement joins TRBV19 to TRBJ2-5; D is perhaps TRBD2 (6 bases). The CDR3 covers 13 residues. Trimming removed 7 bases at V and 5 bases at J, with 14 bases between. Germline V lookup: CDR1 LNHDA, CDR2 SQIVND (reference sequence). The CDR3 DNA sequence: TGTGCCAGTAATTGGGCGGGGCAGGAGACCCAGTACTTC. It yields the protein CASNWAGQETQYF.

CDR3 in amino acids: CAWIRTGYGYTF. CDR3 nucleotide sequence: TGTGCCTGGATCCGGACAGGCTATGGCTACACCTTC. V gene TRBV30 combines with J gene TRBJ1-2, with 7 bases lining up with TRBD1. CDR1 GTSNPN and CDR2 SVGIG come from the germline V gene (reference sequence). Trimming at V came to 4 bases and at J to 4 bases, leaving 3 bases not matched to a gene. This CDR3 has 12 amino acids.

The chain recombines TRBV7-1 with TRBJ1-3; no definite D call. TRBV7-1 is labeled an ORF, and its function is uncertain. The CDR3 is made up of 14 amino acids. The V end was cut by 6 bases, the J end by 0 bases, with 9 bases between. CDR3 region: CASRDGSSGNTIYF. The CDR3, as DNA: TGTGCCAGCAGGGACGGATCCTCTGGAAACACCATATATTTT.

The chain uses TRBV27 and TRBJ1-5, with D maybe TRBD1 (6 bases). The CDR3 runs 15 residues. Germline V CDR1 and CDR2: MNHEY, SMNVEV (reference sequence). The ends were cut back, 5 bases at V and 2 bases at J, with 13 bases in the middle. DNA for the CDR3: TGTGCCAGCAGTCCGGGGGCCGCGGGCAATCAGCCCCAGCATTTT. Protein: CASSPGAAGNQPQHF.

The genes are TRBV7-3 and TRBJ2-1; 10 bases agree with TRBD2. This CDR3 contains 15 residues. CDR1 SGHTA and CDR2 FQGTGA come from the germline V gene. The ends lost 5 bases at V and 6 bases at J; junction bases unmatched: 7. CDR3: CASSPLLAGFNEQFF. For the CDR3, the DNA is TGTGCCAGCAGCCCGCTACTAGCGGGGTTCAATGAGCAGTTCTTC.